The text below deals with one TCR beta chain. This clone turned up a few times. Its antigen is not yet known. No base quality values were provided; no much bigger clone lies one nucleotide off. The data were obtained in a study of beta chain features in type 1 diabetes (dated 2018 in TCRdb). Regarding the complete study: Patients and healthy donors did not differ in mean age, gender distribution, total cell number or subset yield. A total of roughly 99 million sorted cells were examined across all samples, and the number of cells per subset was strongly correlated with RNA yield. The study compared the TCRB repertoires of sorted circulating CD4+ T cell subsets in recently diagnosed type 1 diabetes patients with those in matched healthy donors. Regulatory and stem cell-like memory subsets were isolated from only 8 patients and about 8 healthy donors, whereas naive and central memory subsets came from all 30 or so donors.

What the study reported, not specific to this receptor: Because cDNA was sequenced instead of genomic DNA, activated cells with high expression could be over-represented, although the groups did not differ in activation or CD3 levels. Naive, central memory and regulatory TCRB repertoires appeared to be more similar among patients than among healthy donors. PCR might favor shorter templates, but patient and control samples were amplified and corrected together, so any skew would affect both groups equally. Patients with type 1 diabetes made fewer insertions and deleted more nucleotides at VDJ recombination sites, implying thymic rearrangement abnormalities. Because the HLA sub-analyses included only small numbers of individuals, any influence of HLA type on TCRB rearrangement was left unresolved. A moderate but significant shortening of TCRB CDR3 length was observed in type 1 diabetes patients in all four CD4+ subsets.

Each donor gave one peripheral blood draw, averaging roughly 100 mL, which was collected into heparinised tubes. Naive, central memory, regulatory and stem cell-like memory CD4+ T cells were sorted on a BD FACSAria II using a panel including CD45RO, CCR7, CD25, CD127, CD95 and CD27. Purity was above 98% for every sorted population. Right away, PBMCs were isolated by Lymphoprep density gradient centrifugation and were stained directly, with no culture step. Samples were stained and sorted in pairs, with one healthy donor and one patient per experiment, so that batch effects were minimized. All of the isolated RNA was reverse transcribed with the High Capacity cDNA Reverse Transcription Kit, so expressed TCRB transcripts were sequenced. Deep immunoSEQ sequencing was performed on naive, central memory and regulatory T cell samples, with an average of around 3.4 million total reads per sample. Sorted cells were lysed in RLT buffer, and RNA was extracted using DNase-treated RNeasy Micro or Mini kits according to cell number. To prevent cross-contamination, each cell subset was processed individually, whereas patient and healthy donor samples were processed jointly. The immunoSEQ multiplex PCR was used to amplify TCRB sequences from cDNA, generating 87-bp fragments that spanned the CDR3 region. Sequencing of the amplicons was performed on the Illumina HiSeq platform. In the paper's pipeline: Synthetic template baselines were used to correct PCR bias computationally, reads within Hamming distance 2 were collapsed together, and singletons that could not be merged were discarded. Reads were aligned to IMGT to assign V, D and J genes, CDR3 length, and insertions or deletions at six rearrangement sites. Within each subset, clonotype counts were normalized to the number of sorted cells before true diversity and Gini coefficients were calculated with the tcR R package. The overlap coefficient, calculated on TCRB nucleotide sequences, was used to measure repertoire sharing. Not all clones reach the TCRdb copy of this immuneACCESS table, which keeps in-frame sequences only. Checked studies attribute under half of the gap to unresolved V genes and leave the rest unexplained. The V and J calls and the clone size are those of that table, but D and trimming were determined from the DNA. Within this sample are some 190,000 clones, with over 6% of them counted one time only. The biggest ten clones account for around 0.5% of the sample.

V sheds 1 base and J sheds 1 base, leaving 10 bases between their ends. The CDR3, from cysteine to phenylalanine, totals 15 residues. Only the CDR3 DNA stays, 45 bases, in frame from base 1. Based on the germline V gene, the CDR1 and CDR2 sequences are LGHNA and YSLEER. Sample: central memory CD4+ T cells from blood. The receptor's source is a man between 18 and 35 years old with type 1 diabetes. The sequence links TRBV4-3 to TRBJ1-1; no D gene call is confident. The CDR3 in this case is CASSQGWSGNTEAFF. The sequenced DNA is TGCGCCAGCAGCCAAGGTTGGTCGGGGAACACTGAAGCTTTCTTT.